Listed here is a single TCR beta chain. These data originate in a study of T cells in Graves' hyperthyroidism and ophthalmopathy. Trimming at V came to 0 bases and at J to 3 bases, leaving 4 bases not matched to a gene. CDR1 SGDLS and CDR2 YYNGEE come from the germline V gene. The CDR3 runs to 16 residues. No progression to ophthalmopathy during 18 months of follow-up defined stable disease. Exclusion criteria comprised uncontrolled infection, other autoimmune disease, pregnancy or lactation. The CDR3 regions of TCR beta were amplified from RNA transcripts. Carried out on the TCR CDR3, a first-round RT-PCR used the HTBI primer set. TCRdb recomputed calls from the multiplex PCR reads with MiXCR, one row per CDR3 protein. The table has 300,000 to 350,000 distinct CDR3 sequences, 15% to 20% seen once.

The sequence came from a man aged 30-40 years with Graves' hyperthyroidism. The sample comprised blood. This chain connects TRBV9 to TRBJ2-1; 9 nucleotides align to TRBD2. The CDR3 here is CASSVGAGGNYNEQFF. For the CDR3, the DNA is TGTGCCAGCAGCGTAGGGGCGGGAGGGAACTACAATGAGCAGTTCTTC.